Following are 12 T cell receptor beta chains from one sample sequenced in a study of identical twins. TCRdb analysed the 5' RACE reads with MiXCR anew, one entry per CDR3 protein. The sample includes roughly 1,500,000 distinct CDR3 sequences, less than 35% of them seen just once. The sequencing sample was made of cord blood. These receptor sequences come from a newborn girl in good health.

The V and J genes are TRBV10-3 and TRBJ2-3; 9 bases agree with TRBD1. With 7 bases clipped from V and 6 bases from J, the junction kept 11 bases outside the gene matches. The CDR3 has 15 residues. Per germline, CDR1 ENHRY and CDR2 SYGVKD. The chain's CDR3 is CAINRGTGSSDTQYF. The CDR3 DNA follows: TGTGCCATCAATAGGGGGACAGGGTCATCGGATACGCAGTATTTT.

The chain couples TRBV20-1 to TRBJ2-1; 7 nucleotides line up with TRBD1. There are 15 residues in the CDR3. The germline V gene has CDR1 DFQATT and CDR2 SNEGSKA (reference sequence). Losses at the gene ends were 1 base for V and 2 bases for J; bases not matched to a gene: 5. The CDR3 DNA is TGCAGTGCTAGAGCTATCACAGGGGCCTACAATGAGCAGTTCTTC. It codes for CSARAITGAYNEQFF.

This clonotype was observed a few times. The chain joins TRBV11-2 to TRBJ2-7; 8 bases fit TRBD1. Germline assignment: CDR1 SGHAT and CDR2 FQNNGV. The V and J ends lost 2 bases and 3 bases, in that order; junction bases with no gene match: 6. This CDR3 has 15 residues. CDR3 sequence: CASSLSFGQGYEQYF. The CDR3 nucleotides read TGTGCCAGCAGCTTATCTTTCGGACAGGGCTACGAGCAGTACTTC.

This clonotype has a count of ten or more. The chain is built from TRBV27 and TRBJ2-7; 8 bases are a match to TRBD1. CDR3 size: 13 residues. Germline V gene lookup returns CDR1 MNHEY and CDR2 SMNVEV (reference sequence). Trimming cost V 6 bases and J 4 bases; bases outside gene matches: 5. As DNA, the CDR3 is TGTGCCAGCAGGACAACAGGGGGATACGAGCAGTACTTC. This codes for CASRTTGGYEQYF.

J is TRBJ1-1 and V is TRBV4-2; 9 nucleotides line up with TRBD1. The V gene's germline CDR1 is LGHNA and CDR2 YNFKEQ. Unmatched junction bases numbered 2, after V lost 2 bases and J lost 1 base. This CDR3 spans 15 amino acids. The CDR3 protein is CASSQPDRGNTEAFF. The CDR3 nucleotides are TGTGCCAGCAGCCAACCGGACAGGGGGAACACTGAAGCTTTCTTT.

This sequence joins TRBV4-2 and TRBJ2-1; 7 bases are shared with TRBD2. The junction had 4 bases not matched to a gene; V was cut back by 2 bases and J by 0 bases. Germline V gives CDR1 LGHNA, CDR2 YNFKEQ. This CDR3 is 16 amino acids long. The CDR3 loop reads CASSQLGGSSYNEQFF. The CDR3 DNA is TGTGCCAGCAGCCAACTTGGCGGGAGCTCCTACAATGAGCAGTTCTTC.

This clonotype has more than one count but fewer than ten. The chain carries TRBV10-2 and TRBJ1-4, with D tentatively TRBD1 (6 bases). Trimming took off 3 bases at V and 1 base at J, with 15 bases between the two ends. Germline loops: CDR1 WSHSY, CDR2 SAAADI. This CDR3 region has 17 residues. This CDR3 is CASSEAGGGVTNEKLFF. As DNA, the CDR3 is TGCGCCAGCAGTGAAGCGGGGGGCGGTGTAACTAATGAAAAACTGTTTTTT.

The table lists this clonotype with a few counts. The rearrangement uses TRBV20-1 and TRBJ1-6; no clear D gene. CDR1 DFQATT and CDR2 SNEGSKA come from the germline V gene (reference sequence). V was pared by 7 bases and J by 0 bases, with 16 bases between. The CDR3 has 16 residues. The CDR3, as DNA: TGCAGTGTAGGTTGGCAGTTCAGCTCCTATAATTCACCCCTCCACTTT. The encoded protein is CSVGWQFSSYNSPLHF.

This clonotype was picked up one time. CDR3 in DNA: TGTGCCAGCAGTGTGAAAGGGGATACGCAGTATTTT. It codes for CASSVKGDTQYF. This chain joins TRBV12-3 or TRBV12-4 and TRBJ2-3; no clear D gene. The CDR3 has 12 residues. Trimming took off 5 bases at V and 6 bases at J, with 9 bases between the two ends.

The V gene is TRBV7-8, the J gene TRBJ2-3; D ambiguous. Germline V gene data show CDR1 as SGHVS and CDR2 as FQNEAQ. With 4 bases removed from V and 13 bases from J, the gap between germline ends came to 18 bases. The CDR3 covers 13 residues. In DNA, the CDR3 is TGTGCCAGCAGCTCCGGAACGAGACTCAGGAAGTATTTT. Translating gives CASSSGTRLRKYF.

This clonotype was counted only a few times. This rearrangement joins TRBV21-1 to TRBJ2-1; the DNA was not used to check the table's D call, TRBD2. TRBV21-1 is an annotated pseudogene. The CDR3 contains 18 residues. The CDR3 is CASSSPGLAGANGIEQFF. The CDR3 nucleotides read TGTGCCAGCAGCTCTCCGGGACTAGCGGGAGCGAATGGAATTGAGCAGTTCTTC.

This clonotype has only a few counts. This chain's CDR3 is CSATTSALNNEQFF. CDR3 sequence (DNA): TGCAGTGCTACTACGAGTGCCTTAAACAATGAGCAGTTCTTC. V is TRBV20-1 and J is TRBJ2-1; D is undetermined. V was trimmed by 4 bases and J by 5 bases, leaving 15 bases between them. This CDR3 has 14 amino acids. Germline CDR1 is DFQATT and CDR2 is SNEGSKA (reference sequence).